This entry features one T cell receptor (beta chain) sequence. Its antigen is as yet unknown. This sample was included in a study of blood T cells in healthy people across ages. This CDR3 is 12 amino acids long. In germline, CDR1 is DFQATT, CDR2 SNEGSKA (reference sequence). Primed by a sample-barcoded 5' primer and a J-beta primer mix, a second PCR proceeded for 7 to 11 cycles. A template-switch adaptor with 12 random nucleotides tagged each cDNA molecule. Each CDR3 protein is one row after TCRdb ran MiXCR on the 5' RACE reads. The sample holds 1.5 million to 2 million distinct CDR3 sequences, 40% to 55% seen once. Points from the study as a whole: Getting older went along with TCR beta diversity per million T cells dropping roughly linearly. A conclusive naive versus antigen-experienced comparison was prevented by the unsorted PBMCs.

The TCR originated in a middle-aged woman in good health. Sequenced sample: blood. The genes are TRBV20-1 and TRBJ1-5, with a tentative D call TRBD1 (6 bases). The CDR3 spells CSSSGESQPQHF. CDR3 in DNA: TGCAGCAGCTCAGGGGAATCTCAGCCCCAGCATTTT.